This TCR beta chain was captured by sequencing in a study of cytomegalovirus exposure and HLA in healthy donors. The CDR3 is 13 amino acids. Germline CDR1 and CDR2: MNHEY and SMNVEV (reference sequence). The V gene end was trimmed by 6 bases and the J gene end by 7 bases; junction bases not matched to a gene: 9. Repertoires were generated with immunoSEQ multiplex PCR, while TCRdb's copy carries only in-frame clones and drops some. This sample has a few hundred thousand clones, with about 90% found just once. V usage is TRBV27 and J usage is TRBJ2-7; 7 nucleotides agree with TRBD1. What was sequenced was PBMCs. The receptor's source is a woman aged 25 to 45 in good health and CMV-seronegative. The CDR3 DNA follows: TGTGCCAGCAGCCCGACAGGGTCGCAGGAGCAGTACTTC. Residues: CASSPTGSQEQYF.